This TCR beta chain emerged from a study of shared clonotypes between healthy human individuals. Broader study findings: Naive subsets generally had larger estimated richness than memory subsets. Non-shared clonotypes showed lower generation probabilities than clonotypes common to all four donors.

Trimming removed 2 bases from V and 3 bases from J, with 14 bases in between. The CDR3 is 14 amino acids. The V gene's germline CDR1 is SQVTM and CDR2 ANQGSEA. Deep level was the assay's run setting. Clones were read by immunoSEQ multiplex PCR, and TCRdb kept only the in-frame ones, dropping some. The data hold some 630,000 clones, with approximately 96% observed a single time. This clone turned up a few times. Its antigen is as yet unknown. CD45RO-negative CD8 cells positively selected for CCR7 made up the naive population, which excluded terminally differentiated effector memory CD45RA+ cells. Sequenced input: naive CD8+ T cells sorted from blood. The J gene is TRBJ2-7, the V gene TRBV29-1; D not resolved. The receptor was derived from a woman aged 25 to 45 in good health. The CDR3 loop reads CSVEKGSNDYEQYF. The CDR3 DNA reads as TGCAGCGTTGAAAAGGGCAGCAACGACTACGAGCAGTACTTC.